These 14 T cell receptor beta chains were all obtained from the same sample, sequenced in a study of graft-versus-host responses after intestinal transplantation. Libraries were prepared by immunoSEQ multiplex PCR; TCRdb keeps only in-frame clonotypes and omits some of them. The sample has approximately 85,000 clones; around 93% are singletons. No antigen has been assigned to these receptors. The input for sequencing was unstimulated CD8+ T cells sorted from spleen or lymph node cells, taken before transplant. The receptors were gathered from a human donor who was the organ donor for an intestinal transplant.

In its sample, this clone was seen once. The chain has TRBV5-4 and TRBJ2-7, with 9 nucleotides matching TRBD1. The CDR3 is 14 residues long. The V segment lost 4 bases and the J segment 5 bases; nucleotides outside the gene matches: 7. Germline lookup yields CDR1 SGHNT and CDR2 YYREEE (reference sequence). CDR3 in amino acids: CASSPGTGYDEQYF. CDR3 DNA sequence: TGTGCCAGCAGCCCGGGGACAGGGTACGACGAGCAGTACTTC.

The chain is built from TRBV5-4 and TRBJ1-2; a weak D match, TRBD1 (5 bases). This CDR3 has 14 amino acids. Trimming stripped 1 base from V and 6 bases from J, with 13 bases between. Germline V CDR1 and CDR2: SGHNT, YYREEE (reference sequence). The CDR3 DNA is TGTGCCAGCAGCTTGCCGGAGGGGCTCGATGGCTACACCTTC. Translating it yields CASSLPEGLDGYTF.

Turning to this clone: The same CDR3 can be traced to other DNA sequences in this sample. The CDR3: CASSLGAGDYEQYF. CDR3 nucleotide sequence: TGTGCCAGCAGCTTAGGGGCCGGAGATTACGAGCAGTACTTC. The gene calls are TRBV7-6 and TRBJ2-7; D is uncertain. The CDR3 extends over 14 amino acids. Trimming removed 1 base from V and 4 bases from J, with 11 bases in between. Per the germline V gene, CDR1 is SGHVS and CDR2 is FNYEAQ. Variable domain in full (rest from reference TRBV7-6 and TRBJ2-7): GAGVSQSPRYKVTKRGQDVALRCDPISGHVSLYWYRQALGQGPEFLTYFNYEAQQDKSGLPNDRFSAERPEGSISTLTIQRTEQRDSAMYRCASSLGAGDYEQYFGPGTRLTVT.

V gene TRBV7-8 combines with J gene TRBJ1-5; D not resolved. Trimming removed 8 bases from V and 0 bases from J, with 8 bases in between. Germline lookup yields CDR1 SGHVS and CDR2 FQNEAQ. This CDR3 is 13 amino acids long. In DNA form, the CDR3 reads TGTGCCAGCGCCCTTGGTAGCAATCAGCCCCAGCATTTT. Protein: CASALGSNQPQHF.

The chain is built from TRBV15 and TRBJ2-1; D gene ambiguous. Per the germline V gene, CDR1 is LNHNV and CDR2 is YYDKDF (reference sequence). The CDR3 sequence is 12 residues long. Deletions cut 1 base from V and 7 bases from J, with 5 bases between. Here the CDR3 DNA reads TGTGCCACCAGCAGAGGAGAAAATGAGCAGTTCTTC. This sequence encodes CATSRGENEQFF.

The chain couples TRBV27 to TRBJ2-1, with D hard to call. Germline assignment: CDR1 MNHEY and CDR2 SMNVEV (reference sequence). Trimming removed 3 bases at V and 7 bases at J, with 10 bases between. This CDR3 has 13 amino acids. CDR3 in DNA: TGTGCCAGCAGTTTCTCCAGCGTAAATGAGCAGTTCTTC. This sequence encodes CASSFSSVNEQFF.

The chain recombines TRBV19 with TRBJ1-1; TRBD1 agrees at 7 bases. Unmatched junction bases numbered 19, after V lost 4 bases and J lost 11 bases. Looked up from germline, CDR1 is LNHDA and CDR2 is SQIVND (reference sequence). CDR3 length: 16 residues. Here the CDR3 reads CASSNYTTFKGGDAFF. CDR3 sequence (DNA): TGTGCCAGTAGTAACTACACAACCTTTAAAGGGGGCGATGCTTTCTTT.

V gene TRBV12-5 combines with J gene TRBJ2-3; 7 nucleotides line up with TRBD1. The CDR3 contains 15 residues. Germline lookup yields CDR1 LGHNT and CDR2 FRNRAP. V lost 2 bases to trimming and J lost 6 bases; unmatched junction nucleotides: 8. CDR3 sequence reads: CASGLSPQGWDTQYF. CDR3 coding DNA: TGTGCTAGTGGTTTGTCGCCACAGGGGTGGGATACGCAGTATTTT.

This clone came up once. The chain is built from TRBV4-1 and TRBJ2-7; 7 positions match TRBD2. Germline CDR1 is MGHRA and CDR2 is YSYEKL. V was pared by 4 bases and J by 5 bases, with 5 bases of the junction left unmatched. CDR3 length equals 13 residues. The CDR3 nucleotides are TGCGCCAGCAGCCGGGAGGGTATTGACGAGCAGTACTTC. Translation gives CASSREGIDEQYF.

The chain carries TRBV6-1 and TRBJ1-2; D call uncertain. CDR1 is MNHNS, CDR2 SASEGT, per germline. V dropped 3 bases and J dropped 3 bases, with 20 bases sitting between them. The CDR3 has 17 amino acids. CDR3 loop: CASSEGLGRLTYYGYTF. The DNA of the CDR3 is TGTGCCAGCAGTGAGGGTCTCGGACGGCTCACCTACTATGGCTACACCTTC.

This chain links TRBV6-5 with TRBJ2-2, with 7 bases identical to TRBD1. The germline gives CDR1 MNHEY, CDR2 SVGAGI. CDR3 size: 14 residues. V lost 2 bases and J lost 6; bases outside the gene matches: 3. The CDR3 DNA is TGTGCCAGCAGTTACCCGCAGGGGGCCGGGGAGCTGTTTTTT. Amino acids: CASSYPQGAGELFF.

This clone has more than one count but fewer than ten. V is TRBV19 and J is TRBJ1-5; D is perhaps TRBD1 (6 bases). The CDR3 sequence is 15 residues long. V lost 6 bases and J 7 bases, leaving 19 bases between the germline ends. Germline-derived CDR1 and CDR2 are LNHDA and SQIVND (reference sequence). The CDR3 DNA reads TGTGCCAGTAGCCCCGACGGGGGCCCGTTGCAGCCCCAGCATTTT. Encoded protein: CASSPDGGPLQPQHF. The full variable domain, with the rest looked up from reference TRBV19 and TRBJ1-5, is DGGITQSPKYLFRKEGQNVTLSCEQNLNHDAMYWYRQDPGQGLRLIYYSQIVNDFQKGDIAEGYSVSREKKESFPLTVTSAQKNPTAFYLCASSPDGGPLQPQHFGDGTRLSIL.

The rearrangement links TRBV6-1 to TRBJ1-2, with D possibly TRBD1 on 5 matching bases. The V gene's germline CDR1 is MNHNS and CDR2 SASEGT. The CDR3 sequence is 13 residues long. V was trimmed by 3 bases and J by 3 bases, leaving 8 bases between them. The DNA for the CDR3 is TGTGCCAGCAGTGACGGGACGGACTATGGCTACACCTTC. This encodes CASSDGTDYGYTF.

The chain combines TRBV11-2 with TRBJ2-1; D is ambiguous. Trimming took 0 bases from V and 2 from J, leaving 14 bases between them. The CDR3 spans 17 residues. Germline V gives CDR1 SGHAT, CDR2 FQNNGV. CDR3 sequence (DNA): TGTGCCAGCAGCTTAGATTCCCTCGCGCGCACCTACAATGAGCAGTTCTTC. Translated: CASSLDSLARTYNEQFF.